The subject of this entry is one T cell receptor (beta chain). Its cognate antigen is unknown. A multiplex PCR was run with 60 Vbeta primers and 13 Jbeta primers. Assay: immunoSEQ multiplex PCR; the TCRdb copy retains only in-frame clones and omits some. The sample lists about 110,000 clones, over 65% occurring once. This specimen belongs to a study of cytomegalovirus exposure and HLA in healthy donors. Findings and caveats of the study: CMV serostatus stood as the only immune exposure information on hand. A previous analysis found most TCR beta V segments productive roughly 90% or roughly 30% of the time. A later analysis reportedly found fewer N-insertions in an Asian-associated ancestry cluster than the roughly 670-donor mean.

V shed 4 bases and J shed 11 bases, with 16 bases lying between them. The V gene's germline CDR1 is SGHDT and CDR2 YYEEEE. The CDR3 loop spans 13 amino acids. The chain uses TRBV5-6 and TRBJ1-5; TRBD1 is a possible D gene (6 bases). The receptor's source is a female donor in good health and CMV-seropositive. The sample taken for sequencing was PBMCs. The CDR3, as DNA: TGTGCCAGCAGCCCGTACGGGACAACTACCCAGCATTTT. This translates into CASSPYGTTTQHF. Full variable domain (remainder filled in from reference TRBV5-6 and TRBJ1-5): DAGVTQSPTHLIKTRGQQVTLRCSPKSGHDTVSWYQQALGQGPQFIFQYYEEEERQRGNFPDRFSGHQFPNYSSELNVNALLLGDSALYLCASSPYGTTTQHFGDGTRLSIL.